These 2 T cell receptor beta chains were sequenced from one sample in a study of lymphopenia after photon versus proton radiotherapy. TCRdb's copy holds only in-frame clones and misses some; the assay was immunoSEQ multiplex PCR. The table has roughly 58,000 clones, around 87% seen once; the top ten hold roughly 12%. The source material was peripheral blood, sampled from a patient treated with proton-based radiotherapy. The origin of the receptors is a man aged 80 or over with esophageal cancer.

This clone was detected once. CDR3 loop: CASSRAGTGESNEKLFF. CDR3 DNA sequence: TGCGCCAGCAGCCGGGCCGGGACAGGGGAGTCTAATGAAAAACTGTTTTTT. V is TRBV5-1 and J is TRBJ1-4, with TRBD1 identical over 10 bases. The junction had 9 bases not matched to a gene; V was cut back by 4 bases and J by 3 bases. This CDR3 has 17 amino acids. The V gene's germline CDR1 is SGHRS and CDR2 YFSETQ.

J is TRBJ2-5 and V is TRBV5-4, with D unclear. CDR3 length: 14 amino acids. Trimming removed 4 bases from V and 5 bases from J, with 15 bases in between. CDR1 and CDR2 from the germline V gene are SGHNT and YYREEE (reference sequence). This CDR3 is CASSPSVVWETQYF. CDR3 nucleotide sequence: TGTGCCAGCAGCCCCTCAGTGGTTTGGGAGACCCAGTACTTC.